The 12 T cell receptor beta chains below all came from one sample that was sequenced in a study of T cells in Graves' hyperthyroidism and ophthalmopathy. Using RNA transcripts as the source, TCR beta CDR3 regions were amplified. HTBI primers were the set used in a first-round RT-PCR of the TCR CDR3. TCRdb reprocessed the multiplex PCR reads with MiXCR, giving one entry per CDR3 protein. The sample holds hundreds of thousands of distinct CDR3 sequences, approximately 13% seen once. Input material: blood. These receptors were collected from a woman aged 18 to 35 with Graves' hyperthyroidism.

Points on this clonotype: With a much larger clone just one base away, this may be a read error. The DNA for the CDR3 is TGCAGTGCTAGTCTAATCACCTACAAGCAGTACTTC. Protein: CSASLITYKQYF. The chain has TRBV20-1 and TRBJ2-7; D not certain. CDR1 is DFQATT and CDR2 is SNEGSKA in the germline V gene (reference sequence). The length of the CDR3 is 12 residues.

At least ten counts were recorded for this clonotype. The V and J genes are TRBV30 and TRBJ2-5; 7 bases fit TRBD1. V shed 2 bases, J shed 1 base, and the junction held 4 bases outside the gene matches. Germline CDR1 GTSNPN, CDR2 SVGIG (reference sequence). This CDR3 is built from 14 residues. The CDR3 is CAWSLGQVQETQYF. CDR3 sequence (DNA): TGTGCCTGGAGTCTAGGACAGGTCCAAGAGACCCAGTACTTC.

This clonotype showed up many times. The chain combines TRBV3-1 with TRBJ2-7; D may be TRBD2 (5 bases). CDR1 LGHDT and CDR2 YNNKEL come from the germline V gene (reference sequence). The ends were cut back, 0 bases at V and 0 bases at J, with 9 bases in the middle. The CDR3 is made up of 15 amino acids. For the CDR3, the DNA is TGTGCCAGCAGCCAAGAGATGGGGAGCTCCTACGAGCAGTACTTC. Translated: CASSQEMGSSYEQYF.

This clonotype has a count of ten or more. The V gene is TRBV28, the J gene TRBJ2-5; no clear D. The CDR3 has 13 residues. Germline V CDR1 and CDR2: MDHEN, SYDVKM. V was clipped by 3 bases and J by 5 bases, with 10 bases between them. CDR3 nucleotide sequence: TGTGCCAGCAGTTTGAGGCTCCCGGAGACCCAGTACTTC. It specifies CASSLRLPETQYF.

There are many counts of this clonotype. In DNA form, the CDR3 reads TGTGCCAGCAGGTTGGGGGACAGGGCACTACACGACTCTGGGGCCAACGTCCTGACTTTC. The encoded protein is CASRLGDRALHDSGANVLTF. The V and J genes are TRBV12-3 or TRBV12-4 and TRBJ2-6, with 9 bases that match TRBD1. The CDR3 is made up of 20 amino acids. With 6 bases clipped from V and 0 bases from J, the junction kept 15 bases outside the gene matches.

This clonotype was seen many times. The chain combines TRBV7-2 with TRBJ2-3; TRBD2 matches 8 bases. The germline V gene has CDR1 SGHTA and CDR2 FQGNSA. With V trimmed by 5 bases and J by 5 bases, 6 bases remained unmatched. CDR3 length: 14 residues. The CDR3 loop reads CASSPGTRGDTQYF. In nucleotides, the CDR3 is TGTGCCAGCAGCCCCGGGACTAGAGGAGATACGCAGTATTTT.

In this sample, this clonotype turned up many times. This chain uses TRBV10-3 with TRBJ2-1; D could derive from TRBD1 or TRBD2 (5 bases each). Germline values: CDR1 ENHRY, CDR2 SYGVKD. V was pared by 8 bases and J by 0 bases, with 14 bases between. The length of the CDR3 is 15 residues. CDR3 nucleotides: TGTGCCATCGGGACCACTGGTACCTCCTACAATGAGCAGTTCTTC. This encodes CAIGTTGTSYNEQFF.

Many counts were recorded for this clonotype. The V gene is TRBV28, the J gene TRBJ2-3, with 7 bases that match TRBD1. The germline CDR1 and CDR2 sequences are MDHEN and SYDVKM. The CDR3 consists of 16 residues. With V trimmed by 6 bases and J by 3 bases, 12 bases remained unmatched. The CDR3 loop reads CASSDPGQSLTDTQYF. The CDR3 DNA reads as TGTGCCAGCAGCGATCCGGGACAGAGCCTGACAGATACGCAGTATTTT.

This clonotype showed up many times. J is TRBJ2-7 and V is TRBV11-2; TRBD1 aligns across 8 bases. Germline-derived CDR1 and CDR2 are SGHAT and FQNNGV. This CDR3 has 15 residues. V dropped 6 bases and J dropped 1; count of bases not matched to a gene: 8. The CDR3 coding sequence is TGTGCCAGCAGAAACCAGGGGGCGAGTTCCTACGAGCAGTACTTC. Its translation is CASRNQGASSYEQYF.

This clonotype has only a few counts. The chain couples TRBV19 to TRBJ2-2, with 9 bases fitting TRBD2. Germline lookup yields CDR1 LNHDA and CDR2 SQIVND (reference sequence). Unmatched junction bases numbered 3, after V lost 5 bases and J lost 2 bases. The CDR3 has 15 amino acids. The CDR3 reads CASSWTSDNTGELFF. The CDR3, as DNA: TGTGCCAGTAGTTGGACTAGCGATAACACCGGGGAGCTGTTTTTT.

CDR3 DNA sequence: TGTGCCAGCAGCGGGACTAGCGCGATCTACAATGAGCAGTTCTTC. Translating it yields CASSGTSAIYNEQFF. The chain employs TRBV13 and TRBJ2-1, with 10 bases lining up with TRBD2. Germline-derived CDR1 and CDR2 are PRHDT and FYEKMQ (reference sequence). The V gene end was trimmed by 5 bases and the J gene end by 3 bases; junction bases not matched to a gene: 4. There are 15 residues in the CDR3. Full variable domain (outside the CDR3, taken from reference TRBV13 and TRBJ2-1): AAGVIQSPRHLIKEKRETATLKCYPIPRHDTVYWYQQGPGQDPQFLISFYEKMQSDKGSIPDRFSAQQFSDYHSELNMSSLELGDSALYFCASSGTSAIYNEQFFGPGTRLTVL.

This clonotype showed up many times. The V gene is TRBV12-3 or TRBV12-4, the J gene TRBJ2-1; TRBD2 aligns across 15 bases. The CDR3 loop spans 17 amino acids. V was pared by 7 bases and J by 6 bases, with 10 bases of the junction left unmatched. The CDR3 DNA sequence: TGTGCCAGCACCTTGGGGACTAGCGGGAGGAGGTTCAATGAGCAGTTCTTC. This encodes CASTLGTSGRRFNEQFF.